This T cell receptor beta chain stems from a study of T-cell reconstitution after alpha-beta-depleted transplantation in children. Broader study findings: Where alpha-beta T cells came from about two months after transplant was reportedly several hundred expanded graft clones. Some patients showed high day-60 TCRbeta diversity, which derived from surviving recipient T cells and thymic progenitors. Among T cells one year after transplant, newly produced cells accounted for most counts and diversity.

This clonotype was observed many times. The antigen is unknown. The CDR3 covers 16 residues. The ends lost 5 bases at V and 7 bases at J; junction bases unmatched: 20. Germline V CDR1 and CDR2: DFQATT, SNEGSKA (reference sequence). A library of TCRbeta sequences, prepared with unique molecular identifiers, was generated. Using its own MiXCR run on the PCR reads, TCRdb lists one record per CDR3 protein. The sample consists of some 180,000 distinct CDR3 sequences, about 7% of them appearing once. This specimen consisted of PBMCs, obtained before TCRalphabeta/CD19-depleted stem cell transplant. The chain links TRBV20-1 to TRBJ2-7; the match to TRBD2 covers 7 bases. This TCR derives from a boy aged 2 to 10 with acute lymphoblastic leukemia, due to receive a stem cell transplant. The DNA for the CDR3 is TGCAGTGCTGAGGCCCCTAGCGGAGCCCTATCTAGAGAGCAGTACTTC. Amino acid sequence: CSAEAPSGALSREQYF.